These T cell receptor beta chains were read from a single sample in a study of regulatory T cells in long-lasting Graves disease. Each CDR3 protein gets one entry after TCRdb re-called the multiplex PCR reads with MiXCR. Of 350,000 to 500,000 distinct CDR3 sequences detected, 12% to 15% appear once; the ten largest clones hold more than 15%. This sample also appeared in a second study, on T cells in Graves' hyperthyroidism and ophthalmopathy.

The material sequenced was peripheral blood mononuclear cells (PBMCs), taken at new diagnosis, from a patient treated with antithyroid drugs. These receptors all come from a woman between 45 and 60 years old with Graves disease. CDR3s include the opening cysteine and the closing phenylalanine or tryptophan. Fields, in order: V gene, J gene, D gene, clone size, CDR3 DNA, CDR3 protein. D genes are given only for firm matches. Size tells how often a clone was seen (once, few, many) or the class of an expanded clone, and some rows leave it out.

V: TRBV3-1
J: TRBJ1-1
D: NA
size: many
DNA: TGTGCCAGCAGCCCAACGCAGGGAAACACTGAAGCTTTCTTT
CDR3: CASSPTQGNTEAFF

V: TRBV5-1
J: TRBJ2-4
D: TRBD1
size: many
DNA: TGCGCCAGCAGCGACAGGGTGCGATCCAAAAACATTCAGTACTTC
CDR3: CASSDRVRSKNIQYF

V: TRBV30
J: TRBJ2-7
D: NA
size: many
DNA: TGTGCCTGGAAATCGGGGCTATTCCACGAGCAGTACTTC
CDR3: CAWKSGLFHEQYF

V: TRBV20-1
J: TRBJ2-7
D: TRBD1
size: many
DNA: TGCAGTGCCTCCGGGACAGAGACCTACGAGCAGTACTTC
CDR3: CSASGTETYEQYF

V: TRBV9
J: TRBJ2-5
D: TRBD2
size: many
DNA: TGTGCCAGCAGCGTAGGAACTAGCGGGACCCAAGAGACCCAGTACTTC
CDR3: CASSVGTSGTQETQYF

V: TRBV5-1
J: TRBJ2-1
D: NA
size: many
DNA: TGCGCCAGCAGGACCAATCAAGCCAATGAGCAGTTCTTC
CDR3: CASRTNQANEQFF

V: TRBV18
J: TRBJ2-1
D: NA
size: few
DNA: TGTGCCAGCTCACCATATCGGAAGGAGCAGTTCTTC
CDR3: CASSPYRKEQFF

V: TRBV12-3/TRBV12-4
J: TRBJ2-1
D: NA
size: many
DNA: TGTGCCAGCAGTTTAACATTGGGGGGGCAAGGCAATGAGCAGTTCTTC
CDR3: CASSLTLGGQGNEQFF

V: TRBV6-2/TRBV6-3
J: TRBJ1-5
D: TRBD1
size: few
DNA: TGTGCCAGCAGTGAAAGCAGGGGGGATCAGCCCCAGCATTTT
CDR3: CASSESRGDQPQHF

V: TRBV7-9
J: TRBJ2-2
D: NA
size: few
DNA: TGTGCCAGCAGCGGCGGGGAGCTGTTTTTT
CDR3: CASSGGELFF

V: TRBV5-1
J: TRBJ1-1
D: NA
size: many
DNA: TGCGCCAGCACGGGACCCGGGGGGAGGAACACTGAAGCTTTCTTT
CDR3: CASTGPGGRNTEAFF

V: TRBV12-3/TRBV12-4
J: TRBJ2-2
D: TRBD2
size: few
DNA: TGTGCCAGCAGTTTTCGCGGCGGGAGTAAGTCCGGGGAGCTGTTTTTT
CDR3: CASSFRGGSKSGELFF

V: TRBV2
J: TRBJ1-6
D: NA
size: many
DNA: TGTGCCAGCAGCCCCCGGGGCTTCTATAATTCACCCCTCCACTTT
CDR3: CASSPRGFYNSPLHF

V: TRBV28
J: TRBJ1-2
D: NA
size: many
DNA: TGTGCCAGCAGTCCGCACGACGGGAACTATGGCTACACCTTC
CDR3: CASSPHDGNYGYTF

V: TRBV29-1
J: TRBJ1-3
D: TRBD1
size: many
DNA: TGCAGCGTCATATTCAGGGGGCCTGGAAACACCATATATTTT
CDR3: CSVIFRGPGNTIYF

V: TRBV28
J: TRBJ2-3
D: TRBD2
size: NA
DNA: TGTGCCAGCAGTTTAATCGTTAGCGGGAGTTATACAGATACGCAGTATTTT
CDR3: CASSLIVSGSYTDTQYF

V: TRBV7-9
J: TRBJ2-1
D: NA
size: few
DNA: TGTGCCAGCAGCCCCTCGTGGCACCTCTTTTTCTACAATGAGCAGTTCTTC
CDR3: CASSPSWHLFFYNEQFF

V: TRBV12-3/TRBV12-4
J: TRBJ1-5
D: TRBD1
size: NA
DNA: TGTGCCAGCAGCTCCCCCGGGACAGGGGGGTATCAGCCCCAGCATTTT
CDR3: CASSSPGTGGYQPQHF

V: TRBV30
J: TRBJ2-5
D: NA
size: many
DNA: TGTGCCTGGAGTGGTCAGGTCGAGACCCAGTACTTC
CDR3: CAWSGQVETQYF

V: TRBV28
J: TRBJ2-7
D: NA
size: many
DNA: TGTGCCAGCAGTTTAAGAACCGGCTTCGAGCAGTACTTC
CDR3: CASSLRTGFEQYF

V: TRBV7-9
J: TRBJ2-7
D: TRBD2
size: many
DNA: TGTGCCAGCAGCCCCTACGTGGGAGGGTCCTACGAGCAGTACTTC
CDR3: CASSPYVGGSYEQYF

V: TRBV5-1
J: TRBJ1-6
D: TRBD1
size: few
DNA: TGCGCCAGCAGCTTGGACCCGCAGGGGGGTTCACCCCTCCACTTT
CDR3: CASSLDPQGGSPLHF

V: TRBV12-3/TRBV12-4
J: TRBJ2-3
D: NA
size: many
DNA: TGTGCCACCGGTGTCGGGGGAAGAGGCACAGATACGCAGTATTTT
CDR3: CATGVGGRGTDTQYF

V: TRBV18
J: TRBJ2-1
D: NA
size: many
DNA: TGTGCCAGCTCACCACAGGGTTACAATGAGCAGTTCTTC
CDR3: CASSPQGYNEQFF

V: TRBV12-3/TRBV12-4
J: TRBJ2-5
D: NA
size: many
DNA: TGTGCCAGCAGCACCTGGACAGAGCAAGAGACCCAGTACTTC
CDR3: CASSTWTEQETQYF

V: TRBV29-1
J: TRBJ2-7
D: TRBD2
size: NA
DNA: TGCAGCGTTTCAGAGCGGGGCCTCGGGGAGCAGTACTTC
CDR3: CSVSERGLGEQYF

V: TRBV12-3/TRBV12-4
J: TRBJ2-1
D: TRBD1
size: many
DNA: TGTGCCAGCAGCAGACTTCCGGGACAGGGGAACAATGAGCAGTTCTTC
CDR3: CASSRLPGQGNNEQFF

V: TRBV19
J: TRBJ1-2
D: NA
size: NA
DNA: TGTGCCAGTACCCGACAGCCCGGCTATGGCTACACCTTC
CDR3: CASTRQPGYGYTF

V: TRBV24-1
J: TRBJ2-7
D: NA
size: many
DNA: TGTGCCACCAGCCCCACGGGACCCGGGTACGAGCAGTACTTC
CDR3: CATSPTGPGYEQYF

V: TRBV7-3
J: TRBJ2-5
D: TRBD2
size: many
DNA: TGTGCCAGCAGCACCTCCGGGGCGGGAGGGCTCGAGACCCAGTACTTC
CDR3: CASSTSGAGGLETQYF

V: TRBV7-2
J: TRBJ2-5
D: TRBD2
size: many
DNA: TGTGCCAGCAGCTTAGCTCCGGGACTAGCGGGAGGGGAGACCCAGTACTTC
CDR3: CASSLAPGLAGGETQYF

V: TRBV2
J: TRBJ1-5
D: NA
size: many
DNA: TGTGCCAGCAGGGAAATACTCTATAGCAATCAGCCCCAGCATTTT
CDR3: CASREILYSNQPQHF

V: TRBV10-3
J: TRBJ1-5
D: NA
size: NA
DNA: TGTGCCATCAGTGAGAATAACAATCAGCCCCAGCATTTT
CDR3: CAISENNNQPQHF

V: TRBV18
J: TRBJ2-6
D: NA
size: NA
DNA: TGTGCCAGCTCACCACAGGGGGTGACCCTCTCTGGGGCCAACGTCCTGACTTTC
CDR3: CASSPQGVTLSGANVLTF

V: TRBV5-1
J: TRBJ2-7
D: TRBD2
size: few
DNA: TGTGCCAGCAGGTTGACAGATATAGCGGGAGGTCTCGAGCAGTACTTC
CDR3: CASRLTDIAGGLEQYF

V: TRBV5-4
J: TRBJ1-2
D: TRBD1
size: NA
DNA: TGTGCCAGCAGCTTGTGGACAGGGGGCTATCATGGCTACACCTTC
CDR3: CASSLWTGGYHGYTF

V: TRBV29-1
J: TRBJ1-5
D: NA
size: few
DNA: TGCAGCGGGGGGGAAAGCAATCAGCCCCAGCATTTT
CDR3: CSGGESNQPQHF

V: TRBV28
J: TRBJ2-3
D: TRBD1
size: many
DNA: TGTGCCAGCAGTTCCCCCGGGACAGGGGAAGATACGCAGTATTTT
CDR3: CASSSPGTGEDTQYF

V: TRBV7-3
J: TRBJ2-1
D: NA
size: many
DNA: TGTGCCAGCAGCTTAACACGTGGACGCCACAATGAGCAGTTCTTC
CDR3: CASSLTRGRHNEQFF

V: TRBV5-1
J: TRBJ2-2
D: TRBD1
size: few
DNA: TGCGCCAGCAGACCCGCCGGGACCAGGGGGACCGGGGAGCTGTTTTTT
CDR3: CASRPAGTRGTGELFF

V: TRBV6-1
J: TRBJ2-7
D: NA
size: many
DNA: TGTGCCAGCGCCGCCGAGGCAGCCTTTGGAGAGCAGTACTTC
CDR3: CASAAEAAFGEQYF

V: TRBV5-1
J: TRBJ2-2
D: TRBD2
size: few
DNA: TGCGCCAGCAGCCAGGGACTAGCGGGAGGGCCTGTCACCGGGGAGCTGTTTTTT
CDR3: CASSQGLAGGPVTGELFF

V: TRBV12-3/TRBV12-4
J: TRBJ1-1
D: NA
size: NA
DNA: TGTGCCAGCAGTTTTGAAGGGGCCGGCGGTGAAGCTTTCTTT
CDR3: CASSFEGAGGEAFF

V: TRBV19
J: TRBJ2-1
D: TRBD2
size: many
DNA: TGTGCCAGTAGTATAAGCGGGAGTAGCAACAATGAGCAGTTCTTC
CDR3: CASSISGSSNNEQFF

V: TRBV6-4
J: TRBJ1-2
D: NA
size: NA
DNA: TGTGCCAGCAGTTACGGGCAGGGGCGGTTTGGCTACACCTTC
CDR3: CASSYGQGRFGYTF